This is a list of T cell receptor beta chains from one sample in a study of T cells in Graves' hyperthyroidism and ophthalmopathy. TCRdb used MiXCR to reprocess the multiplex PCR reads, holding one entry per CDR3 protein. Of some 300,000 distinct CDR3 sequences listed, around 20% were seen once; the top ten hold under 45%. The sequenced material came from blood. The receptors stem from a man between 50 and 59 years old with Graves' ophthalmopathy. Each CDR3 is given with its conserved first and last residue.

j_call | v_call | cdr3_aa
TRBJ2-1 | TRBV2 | CASSPGGLNEQFF
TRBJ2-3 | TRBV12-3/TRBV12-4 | CASSPGGNTDTQYF
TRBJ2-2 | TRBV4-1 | CASSQRSVPAGGGPGELFF
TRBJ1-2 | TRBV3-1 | CASSLTGPNYGYTF
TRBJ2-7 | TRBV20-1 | CSAYGRASYEQYF
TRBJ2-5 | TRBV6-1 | CASSDGLAGGPETQYF
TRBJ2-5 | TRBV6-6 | CASSYSKLAGGETQYF
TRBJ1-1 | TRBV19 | CATLSKNTEAFF
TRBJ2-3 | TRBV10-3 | CAISGTSTDTQYF
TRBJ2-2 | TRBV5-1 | CASSPRLAGTGELFF
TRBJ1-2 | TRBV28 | CASSHSAPGQGAGIDGYTF
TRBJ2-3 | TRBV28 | CASSAPLGGRGTDTQYF
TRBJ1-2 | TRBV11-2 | CASSSQGRGPNYGYTF
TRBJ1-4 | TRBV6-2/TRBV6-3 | CASRSTGGANEKLFF
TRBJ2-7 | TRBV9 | CASGVTSGSAYEQYF
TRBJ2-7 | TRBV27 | CASSPRSGTGDSYEQYF
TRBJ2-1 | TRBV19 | CASSTSSGSGNEQFF
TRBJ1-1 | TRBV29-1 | CSVVYQMGLRATEAFF
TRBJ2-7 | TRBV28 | CASTIGKVPYEQYF
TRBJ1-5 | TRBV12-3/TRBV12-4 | CASSFMDYGPQHF
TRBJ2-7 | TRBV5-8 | CASSPGTSGRYEQYF
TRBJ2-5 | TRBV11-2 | CASSSPGGGLYQETQYF